This T cell receptor beta chain was sequenced during a study of blood T cell repertoires in COVID-19. For the study at large: Sites across the United States, Italy and Spain contributed samples from acute and convalescent COVID-19. Sample material is recorded as cDNA or gDNA derived from T cells, B-cell-depleted T cells, or PBMCs.

This clone was counted between two and nine times. In the original analysis: Estimates of nucleated cell counts were drawn from the amplification of reference gene primers. Repertoires were generated with immunoSEQ multiplex PCR, while TCRdb's copy carries only in-frame clones and drops some. The V and J calls and the clone size are those of that table, but D and trimming were determined from the DNA. The sample includes more than 200,000 clones, around 80% of them seen just once. V shed 6 bases, J shed 3 bases, and the junction held 10 bases outside the gene matches. Germline loops: CDR1 MDHEN, CDR2 SYDVKM. The CDR3 totals 15 residues.

The rearrangement links TRBV28 to TRBJ1-2; 7 bases map to TRBD1. Sequencing was done on a sample of peripheral blood. This sequence was found in a woman aged 40-49 years with active or convalescent COVID-19. CDR3 DNA sequence: TGTGCCAGCAGGACCCTCGACAGGGCTCACTATGGCTACACCTTC. Encoded protein: CASRTLDRAHYGYTF.